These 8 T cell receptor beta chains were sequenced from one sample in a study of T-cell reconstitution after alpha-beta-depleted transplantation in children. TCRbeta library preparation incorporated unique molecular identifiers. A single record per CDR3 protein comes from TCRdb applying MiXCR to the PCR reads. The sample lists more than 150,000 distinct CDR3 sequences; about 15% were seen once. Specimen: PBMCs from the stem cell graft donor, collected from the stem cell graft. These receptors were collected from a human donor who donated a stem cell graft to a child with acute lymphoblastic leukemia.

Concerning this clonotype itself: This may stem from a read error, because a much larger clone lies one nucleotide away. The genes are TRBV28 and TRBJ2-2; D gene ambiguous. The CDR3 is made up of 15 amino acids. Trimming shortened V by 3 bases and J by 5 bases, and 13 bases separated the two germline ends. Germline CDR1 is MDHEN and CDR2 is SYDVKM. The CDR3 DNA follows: TGTGCCAGCAGTTTCCAGCCTATGCGGACCGGGGAGCTGTTTTTT. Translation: CASSFQPMRTGELFF.

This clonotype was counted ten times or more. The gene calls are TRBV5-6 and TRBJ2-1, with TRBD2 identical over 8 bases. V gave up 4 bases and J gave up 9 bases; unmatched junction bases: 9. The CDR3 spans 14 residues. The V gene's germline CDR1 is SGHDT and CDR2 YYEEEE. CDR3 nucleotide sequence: TGTGCCAGCAGCAAATCCAGCGGGAGTAGTGAGCAGTTCTTC. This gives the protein CASSKSSGSSEQFF. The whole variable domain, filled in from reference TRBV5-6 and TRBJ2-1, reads DAGVTQSPTHLIKTRGQQVTLRCSPKSGHDTVSWYQQALGQGPQFIFQYYEEEERQRGNFPDRFSGHQFPNYSSELNVNALLLGDSALYLCASSKSSGSSEQFFGPGTRLTVL.

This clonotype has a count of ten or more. The CDR3 region is CALSGDMNTEAFF. The CDR3 coding sequence is TGTGCTTTATCAGGCGACATGAACACTGAAGCTTTCTTT. The V and J genes are TRBV28 and TRBJ1-1; D unclear. This CDR3 comprises 13 residues. Germline V CDR1 and CDR2: MDHEN, SYDVKM. The complete variable domain, with remaining parts taken from reference TRBV28 and TRBJ1-1, reads DVKVTQSSRYLVKRTGEKVFLECVQDMDHENMFWYRQDPGLGLRLIYFSYDVKMKEKGDIPEGYSVSREKKERFSLILESASTNQTSMYLCALSGDMNTEAFFGQGTRLTVV.

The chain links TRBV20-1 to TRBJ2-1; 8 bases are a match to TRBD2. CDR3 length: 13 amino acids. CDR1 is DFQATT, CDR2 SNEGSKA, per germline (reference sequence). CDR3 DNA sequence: TGCTTCGAACGGGAGGGCCCTGGCAATGAGCAGTTCTTC. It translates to CFEREGPGNEQFF.

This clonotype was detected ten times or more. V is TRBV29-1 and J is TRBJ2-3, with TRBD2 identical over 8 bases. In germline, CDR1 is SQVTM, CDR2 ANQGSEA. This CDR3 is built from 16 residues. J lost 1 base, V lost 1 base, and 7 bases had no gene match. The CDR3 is CSVEGRAGRGTDTQYF. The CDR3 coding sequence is TGCAGCGTTGAAGGACGGGCCGGGAGGGGCACAGATACGCAGTATTTT.

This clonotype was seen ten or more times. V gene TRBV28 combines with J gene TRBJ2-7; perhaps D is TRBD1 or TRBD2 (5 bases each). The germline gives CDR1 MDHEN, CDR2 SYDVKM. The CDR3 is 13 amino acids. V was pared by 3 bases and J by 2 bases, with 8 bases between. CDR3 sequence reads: CASSFPGPYEQYF. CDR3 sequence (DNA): TGTGCCAGCAGTTTCCCGGGGCCCTACGAGCAGTACTTC.

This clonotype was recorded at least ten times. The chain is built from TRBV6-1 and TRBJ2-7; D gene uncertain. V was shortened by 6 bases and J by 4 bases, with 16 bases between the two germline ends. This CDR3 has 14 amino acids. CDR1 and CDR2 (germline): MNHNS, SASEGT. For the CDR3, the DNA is TGTGCCAGCAGCTCGTCCGACCCCCCGTACGAGCAGTACTTC. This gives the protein CASSSSDPPYEQYF.

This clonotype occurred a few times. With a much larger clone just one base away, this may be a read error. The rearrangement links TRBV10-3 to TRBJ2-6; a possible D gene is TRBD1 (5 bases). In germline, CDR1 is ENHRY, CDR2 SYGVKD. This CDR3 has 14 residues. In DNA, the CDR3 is TGTGCCATCCCACGCTTCTCTGGGGCCAACGGCCTGACTTTC. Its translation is CAIPRFSGANGLTF.